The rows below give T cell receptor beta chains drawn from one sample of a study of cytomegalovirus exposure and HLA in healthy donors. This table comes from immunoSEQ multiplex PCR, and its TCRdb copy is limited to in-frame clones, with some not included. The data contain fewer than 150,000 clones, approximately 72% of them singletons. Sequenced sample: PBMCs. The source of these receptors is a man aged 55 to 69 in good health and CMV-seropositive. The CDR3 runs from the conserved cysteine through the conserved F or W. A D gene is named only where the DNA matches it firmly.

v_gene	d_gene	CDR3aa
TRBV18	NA	CASSPSPWGPYEQYF
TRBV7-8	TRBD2	CASSLGGLAGGVTDTQYF
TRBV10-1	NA	CASSEGLLDTQYF
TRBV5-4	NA	CASSSRAEQFF
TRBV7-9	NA	CASSLREFTDTQYF
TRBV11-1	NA	CASVEGHAAKNSQYF
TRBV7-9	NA	CASSPGGPYEQYF
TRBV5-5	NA	CASSFPTGTTYEQYF
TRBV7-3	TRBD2	CASSLTGGGSGELFF
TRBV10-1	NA	CASSRGSAEAFF
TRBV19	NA	CASSRARVTDTQYF
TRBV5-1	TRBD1	CASSFGGGQGYGYTF
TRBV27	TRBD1	CASTAGTGTYNEQFF
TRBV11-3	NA	CASSLDGGRGRSYEQYF
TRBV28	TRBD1	CASRQGGDEKLFF
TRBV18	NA	CASSPTGMNTEAFF
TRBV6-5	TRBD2	CASSYLAGQEQYF
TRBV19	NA	CASSIDSATNEKLFF
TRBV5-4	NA	CASSLGGAEETQYF
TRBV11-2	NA	CASRDRQAYEQYF
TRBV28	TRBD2	CASSPLSGGGSYEQYF
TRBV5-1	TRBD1	CASSSQGADYGYTF
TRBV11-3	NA	CASSSGTLTDTQYF
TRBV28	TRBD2	CASIGGLAGIYEQYF